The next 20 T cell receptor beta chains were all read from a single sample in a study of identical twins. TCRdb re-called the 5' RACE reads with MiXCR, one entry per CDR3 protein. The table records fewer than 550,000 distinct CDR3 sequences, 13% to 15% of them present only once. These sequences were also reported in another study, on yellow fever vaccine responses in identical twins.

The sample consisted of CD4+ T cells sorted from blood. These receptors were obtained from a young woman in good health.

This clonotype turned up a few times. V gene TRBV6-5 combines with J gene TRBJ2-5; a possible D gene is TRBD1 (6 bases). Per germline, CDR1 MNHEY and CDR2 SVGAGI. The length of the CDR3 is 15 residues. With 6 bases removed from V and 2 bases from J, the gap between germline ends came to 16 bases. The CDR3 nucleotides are TGTGCCAGCAGCTTACTACAGGGTTTACAAGAGACCCAGTACTTC. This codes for CASSLLQGLQETQYF.

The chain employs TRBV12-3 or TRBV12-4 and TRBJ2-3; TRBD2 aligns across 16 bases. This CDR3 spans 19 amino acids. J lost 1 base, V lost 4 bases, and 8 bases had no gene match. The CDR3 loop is CASSSSGLAGGLGTDTQYF. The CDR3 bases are TGTGCCAGCAGTTCCTCGGGACTAGCGGGGGGGCTAGGCACAGATACGCAGTATTTT.

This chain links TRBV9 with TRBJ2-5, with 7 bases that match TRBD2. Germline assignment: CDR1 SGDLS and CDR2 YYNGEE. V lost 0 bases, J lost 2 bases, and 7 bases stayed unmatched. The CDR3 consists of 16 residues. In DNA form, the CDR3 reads TGTGCCAGCAGCGTAGGGGGAACGGGAGGACAAGAGACCCAGTACTTC. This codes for CASSVGGTGGQETQYF.

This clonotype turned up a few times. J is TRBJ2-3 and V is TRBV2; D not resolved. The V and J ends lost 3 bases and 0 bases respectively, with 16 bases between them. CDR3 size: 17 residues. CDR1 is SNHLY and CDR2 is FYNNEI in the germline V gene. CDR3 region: CASSDLAIARSTDTQYF. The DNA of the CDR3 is TGTGCCAGCAGTGATTTGGCGATAGCACGAAGCACAGATACGCAGTATTTT.

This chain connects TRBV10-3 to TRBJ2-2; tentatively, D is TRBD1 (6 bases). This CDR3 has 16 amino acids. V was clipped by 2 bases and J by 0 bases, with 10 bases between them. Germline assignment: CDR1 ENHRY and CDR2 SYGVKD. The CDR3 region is CAISERQAANTGELFF. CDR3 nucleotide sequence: TGTGCCATCAGTGAGCGACAGGCTGCGAACACCGGGGAGCTGTTTTTT.

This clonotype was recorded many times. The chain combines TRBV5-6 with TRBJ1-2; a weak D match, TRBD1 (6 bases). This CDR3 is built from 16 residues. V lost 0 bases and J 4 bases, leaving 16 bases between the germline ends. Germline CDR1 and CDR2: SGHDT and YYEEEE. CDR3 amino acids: CASSLGQADRVYGYTF. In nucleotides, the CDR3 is TGTGCCAGCAGCTTGGGACAGGCAGATAGAGTCTATGGCTACACCTTC.

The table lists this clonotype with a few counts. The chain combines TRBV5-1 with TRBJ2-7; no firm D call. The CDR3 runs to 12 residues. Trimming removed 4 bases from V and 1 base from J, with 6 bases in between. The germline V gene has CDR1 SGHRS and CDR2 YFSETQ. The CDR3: CASSHPSYEQYF. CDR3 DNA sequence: TGCGCCAGCAGCCATCCGTCCTACGAGCAGTACTTC.

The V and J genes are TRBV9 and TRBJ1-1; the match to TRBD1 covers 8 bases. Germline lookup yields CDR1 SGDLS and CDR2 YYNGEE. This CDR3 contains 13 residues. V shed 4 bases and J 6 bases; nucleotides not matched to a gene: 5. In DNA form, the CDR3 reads TGTGCCAGCAGCAGAGGACAGGGTGCTGAAGCTTTCTTT. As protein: CASSRGQGAEAFF. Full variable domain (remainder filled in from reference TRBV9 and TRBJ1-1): DSGVTQTPKHLITATGQRVTLRCSPRSGDLSVYWYQQSLDQGLQFLIQYYNGEERAKGNILERFSAQQFPDLHSELNLSSLELGDSALYFCASSRGQGAEAFFGQGTRLTVV.

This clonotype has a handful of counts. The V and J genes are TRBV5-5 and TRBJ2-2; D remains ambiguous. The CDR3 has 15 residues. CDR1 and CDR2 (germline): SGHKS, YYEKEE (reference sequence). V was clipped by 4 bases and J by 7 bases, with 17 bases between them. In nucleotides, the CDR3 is TGTGCCAGCAGCCCAAGTCCAGGCCTCAGCGGGGAGCTGTTTTTT. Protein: CASSPSPGLSGELFF.

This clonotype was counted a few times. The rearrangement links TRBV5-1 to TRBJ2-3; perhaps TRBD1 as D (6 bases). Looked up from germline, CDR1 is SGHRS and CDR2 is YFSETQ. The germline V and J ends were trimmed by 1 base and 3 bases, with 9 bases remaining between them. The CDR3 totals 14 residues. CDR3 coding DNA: TGCGCCAGCAGCTTGAAGACAGGTACAGATACGCAGTATTTT. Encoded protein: CASSLKTGTDTQYF. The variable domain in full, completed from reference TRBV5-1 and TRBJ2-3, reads KAGVTQTPRYLIKTRGQQVTLSCSPISGHRSVSWYQQTPGQGLQFLFEYFSETQRNKGNFPGRFSGRQFSNSRSEMNVSTLELGDSALYLCASSLKTGTDTQYFGPGTRLTVL.

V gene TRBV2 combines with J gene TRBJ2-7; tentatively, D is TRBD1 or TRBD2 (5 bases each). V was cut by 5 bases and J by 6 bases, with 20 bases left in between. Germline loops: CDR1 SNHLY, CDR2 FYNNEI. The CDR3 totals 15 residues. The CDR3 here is CASSPGTDITSEQYV. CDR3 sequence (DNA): TGTGCCAGCAGTCCAGGGACGGACATTACCTCCGAGCAGTACGTC.

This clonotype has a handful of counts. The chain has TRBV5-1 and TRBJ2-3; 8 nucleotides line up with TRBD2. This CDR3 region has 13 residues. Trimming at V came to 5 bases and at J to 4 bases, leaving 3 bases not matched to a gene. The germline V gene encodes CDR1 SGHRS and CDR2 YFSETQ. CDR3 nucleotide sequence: TGCGCCAGCAGGTTGCGGGAGGCAGATACGCAGTATTTT. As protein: CASRLREADTQYF.

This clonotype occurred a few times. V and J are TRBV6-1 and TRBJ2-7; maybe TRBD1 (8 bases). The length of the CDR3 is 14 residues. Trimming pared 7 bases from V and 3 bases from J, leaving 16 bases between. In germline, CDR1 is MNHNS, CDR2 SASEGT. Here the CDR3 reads CASMGGTGDYEQYF. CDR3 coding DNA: TGTGCCAGCATGGGAGGGACAGGAGACTACGAGCAGTACTTC.

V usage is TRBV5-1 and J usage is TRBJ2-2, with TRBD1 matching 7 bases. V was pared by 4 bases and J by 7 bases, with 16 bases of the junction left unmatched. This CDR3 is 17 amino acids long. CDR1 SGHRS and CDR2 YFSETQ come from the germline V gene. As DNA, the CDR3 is TGCGCCAGCAGCCCTTGGTGGTTGACAGGGTTTGACGGGGAGCTGTTTTTT. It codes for CASSPWWLTGFDGELFF.

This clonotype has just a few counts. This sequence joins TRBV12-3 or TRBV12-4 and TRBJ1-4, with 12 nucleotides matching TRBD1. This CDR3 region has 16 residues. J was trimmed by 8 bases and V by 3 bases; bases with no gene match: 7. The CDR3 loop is CASSLGTGGAWEKLFF. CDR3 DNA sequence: TGTGCCAGCAGTTTGGGGACAGGGGGCGCTTGGGAAAAACTGTTTTTT.

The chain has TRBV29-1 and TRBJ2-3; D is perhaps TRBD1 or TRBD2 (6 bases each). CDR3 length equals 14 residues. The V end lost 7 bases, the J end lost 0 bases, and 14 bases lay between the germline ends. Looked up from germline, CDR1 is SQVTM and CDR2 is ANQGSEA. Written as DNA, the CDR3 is TGCAGCGCCCCCGCGGGACAAAGCACAGATACGCAGTATTTT. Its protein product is CSAPAGQSTDTQYF.

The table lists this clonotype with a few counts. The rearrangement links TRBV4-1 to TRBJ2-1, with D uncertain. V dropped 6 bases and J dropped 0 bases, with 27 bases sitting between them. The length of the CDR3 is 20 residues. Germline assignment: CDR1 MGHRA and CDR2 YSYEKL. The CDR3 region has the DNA TGCGCCAGCAGTCCAAGAACCCTAACAGTTACCTATACCTCCTACAATGAGCAGTTCTTC. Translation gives CASSPRTLTVTYTSYNEQFF.

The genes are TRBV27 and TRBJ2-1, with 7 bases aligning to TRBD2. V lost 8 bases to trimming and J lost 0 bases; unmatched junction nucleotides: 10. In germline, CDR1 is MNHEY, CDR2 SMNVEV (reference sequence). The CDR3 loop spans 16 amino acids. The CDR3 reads CASRNLAGNSYNEQFF. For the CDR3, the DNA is TGTGCCAGCCGAAATTTAGCGGGTAACTCCTACAATGAGCAGTTCTTC.

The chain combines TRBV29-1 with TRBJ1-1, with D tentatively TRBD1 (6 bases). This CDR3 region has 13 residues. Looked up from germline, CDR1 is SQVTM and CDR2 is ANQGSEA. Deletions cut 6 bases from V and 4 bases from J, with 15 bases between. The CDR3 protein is CSVVADRLTEAFF. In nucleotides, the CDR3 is TGCAGCGTCGTAGCCGACAGGCTCACTGAAGCTTTCTTT.

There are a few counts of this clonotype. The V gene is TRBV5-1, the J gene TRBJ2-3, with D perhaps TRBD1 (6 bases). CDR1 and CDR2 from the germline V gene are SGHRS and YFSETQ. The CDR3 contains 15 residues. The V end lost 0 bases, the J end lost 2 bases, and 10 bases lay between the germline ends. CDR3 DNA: TGCGCCAGCAGCTTGGCGGGACAAACCACAGATACGCAGTATTTT. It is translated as CASSLAGQTTDTQYF.